A single sample is the source of the 2 T cell receptor beta chains below, sequenced in a study of blood T cell repertoires in COVID-19 (dated by TCRdb to the early 2020s). The library was obtained by the immunoSEQ multiplex PCR assay. As stored in TCRdb, this immuneACCESS dataset retains in-frame rearrangements with V and J assigned. A fraction of the clones does not appear; measured against another copy, unresolved V genes explain less than half of the discrepancy, and the remainder lacks a known reason. This sample is represented by more than 100,000 clones; about 80% of them were singletons. Approximately 16% of the sample comes from the top ten. Sequencing input: peripheral blood. These receptor sequences come from a man aged 55 to 70 with active or convalescent COVID-19.

For this clone: Other DNA sequences in the sample encode the same CDR3. The chain links TRBV5-4 to TRBJ2-7; D might be TRBD2 (5 bases). This CDR3 comprises 13 residues. Trimming removed 0 bases from V and 2 bases from J, with 6 bases in between. Germline CDR1 is SGHNT and CDR2 is YYREEE (reference sequence). The CDR3 DNA is TGTGCCAGCAGCTTGGCGGGGACCTACGAGCAGTACTTC. This codes for CASSLAGTYEQYF.

The CDR3 here is CASRDRVLGANVLTF. The CDR3 nucleotides are TGTGCCAGTAGGGACAGGGTTCTCGGGGCCAACGTCCTGACTTTC. The chain employs TRBV19 and TRBJ2-6; TRBD1 matches 8 bases. The germline V gene encodes CDR1 LNHDA and CDR2 SQIVND (reference sequence). V was pared by 6 bases and J by 4 bases, with 5 bases of the junction left unmatched. This CDR3 is built from 15 residues.